The rows below give T cell receptor beta chains drawn from one sample of a study of blood T cell repertoires in COVID-19. Generated by immunoSEQ multiplex PCR, the TCRdb table keeps only in-frame clones and is missing some. The sample carries some 270,000 clones, roughly 85% recorded once. Sequenced input: peripheral blood. These TCRs come from a woman in her seventies with acute or convalescent COVID-19. The conserved cysteine and the conserved F or W are not part of the CDR3 here. Fields, in order: clone size, D gene, V gene, J gene, CDR3 protein. D genes are given only for firm matches. Clone size, where shown, is once, few, many, or a class for clones that have expanded.

>-|-|TRBV4-2|TRBJ2-7
ASSQGSGEQY
>-|-|TRBV12-5|TRBJ1-2
ASGLGQKYGYT
>-|-|TRBV5-1|TRBJ2-3
ASSYGTRDTQY
>-|-|TRBV9|TRBJ2-1
ASSPRAGSSYEQF
>-|-|TRBV6-1|TRBJ1-2
ASSEATAFYGYT
>once|-|TRBV11-2|TRBJ2-7
ASSSAGMGDEQY
>-|TRBD1|TRBV6-1|TRBJ2-5
ASSEVWDRYQETQY
>-|-|TRBV19|TRBJ2-3
ASSISSHRAKPDTQY
>once|-|TRBV5-1|TRBJ1-2
ASSAGGPDGYT
>-|-|TRBV19|TRBJ1-5
ASSLDRQLNQPQH
>-|-|TRBV7-9|TRBJ1-1
ASSLVGRGNRMNTEAF
>-|-|TRBV30|TRBJ1-3
AWNFGGTGNTIY
>-|-|TRBV14|TRBJ2-2
ASSPKQGRTGELF
>-|TRBD1|TRBV10-3|TRBJ2-1
AISATGTGNGNEQF